This TCR beta chain was found in a study of regulatory T cells in long-lasting Graves disease. General study points: Persistent disease showed a preference for TRBV28, TRBJ1-2 and TRBJ2-5.

On this clonotype: Its antigen is unidentified.

Building of the TCR beta libraries involved iRepertoire HTBI primers and Arm-PCR of CDR3 regions. TCRdb passed the multiplex PCR reads through MiXCR, listing each CDR3 protein once. Among about half a million distinct CDR3 sequences listed, approximately 12% were seen once. Germline assignment: CDR1 MGHDK and CDR2 SYGVNS. The ends were cut back, 1 base at V and 3 bases at J, with 20 bases in the middle. The CDR3 is 18 amino acids. The time point here: newly diagnosed GD, antithyroid drugs for less than 3 months. PBMCs provided the RNA from which the TCR library was made. The same sample was also used in a study of T cells in Graves' hyperthyroidism and ophthalmopathy. That study reports: Uncontrolled infection, other autoimmune disease, pregnancy or lactation disqualified patients from enrolment. Peripheral blood also featured most of the thyroid clonotypes expanded above 0.001.

Sequencing used peripheral blood mononuclear cells (PBMCs), obtained at new diagnosis, from a patient treated with antithyroid drugs. The sequence derives from a woman in her 30s with Graves disease. The chain links TRBV25-1 to TRBJ2-3, with D possibly TRBD2 on 6 matching bases. Written as DNA, the CDR3 is TGTGCCAGCAGTGAATTCACGGTTTCGCGGGGCGGGACAGATACGCAGTATTTT. Its translation is CASSEFTVSRGGTDTQYF.